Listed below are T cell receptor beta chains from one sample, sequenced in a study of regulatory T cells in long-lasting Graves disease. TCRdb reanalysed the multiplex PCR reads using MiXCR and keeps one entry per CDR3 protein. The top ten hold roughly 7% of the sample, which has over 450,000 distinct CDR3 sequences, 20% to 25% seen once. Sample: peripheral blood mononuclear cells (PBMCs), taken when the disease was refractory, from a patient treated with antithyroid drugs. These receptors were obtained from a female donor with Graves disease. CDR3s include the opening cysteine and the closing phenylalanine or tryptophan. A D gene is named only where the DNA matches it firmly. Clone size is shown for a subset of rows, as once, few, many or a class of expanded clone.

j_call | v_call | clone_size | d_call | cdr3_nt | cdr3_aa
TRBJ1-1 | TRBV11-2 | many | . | TGTGCCAGCAGCTTAACGGTCAATCCCTTCTTT | CASSLTVNPFF
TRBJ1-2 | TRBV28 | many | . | TGTGCCAGCAGTTTAAAGGTTTATGGCTACACCTTC | CASSLKVYGYTF
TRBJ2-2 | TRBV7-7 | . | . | TGTGCTAGCAGCTTTTCTTACGGGGTGGACACCGGGGAGCTGTTTTTT | CASSFSYGVDTGELFF
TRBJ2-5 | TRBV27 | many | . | TGTGCCAGCAGTTTCGGAGCGGCCCGGGAGACCCAGTACTTC | CASSFGAARETQYF
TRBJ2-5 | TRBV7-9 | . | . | TGTGCCAGCAACGTAGGGTTTGCCCAAGAGACCCAGTACTTC | CASNVGFAQETQYF
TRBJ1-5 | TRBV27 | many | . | TGTGCCAGCAGTTCCCAAAGCTCGGGGGCAGGTCAGCCCCAGCATTTT | CASSSQSSGAGQPQHF
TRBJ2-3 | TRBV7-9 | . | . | TGTGCCAGCAGCCTGGAGCAGGAGGGGCAGTATTTT | CASSLEQEGQYF
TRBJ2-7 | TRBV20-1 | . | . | TGCAGTGTCTTTGGATACCCCTACGAGCAGTACTTC | CSVFGYPYEQYF
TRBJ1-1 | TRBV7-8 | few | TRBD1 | TGTGCCAGCGGACGAATGGGACAGGGCATTTTACACACTGAAGCTTTCTTT | CASGRMGQGILHTEAFF
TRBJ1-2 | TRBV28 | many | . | TGTGCCAGCCTTACGGCCGGGGGGGGAGATGGCTACACCTTC | CASLTAGGGDGYTF
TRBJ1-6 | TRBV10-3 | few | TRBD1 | TGTGCCATCAGTGAGCGGACAGGCCTAAATTCACCCCTCCACTTT | CAISERTGLNSPLHF
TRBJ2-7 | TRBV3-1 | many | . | TGTGCCAGCAGCCAAGGCCGAAGGGAAGAGTACTTC | CASSQGRREEYF
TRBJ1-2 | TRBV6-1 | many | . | TGTGCCAGCAGGGCGGCGTCGGCCCGGGGCTACACCTTC | CASRAASARGYTF
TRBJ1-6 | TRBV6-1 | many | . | TGTGCCAGCAGGATTACTGCGGCGGTGAATTCACCCCTCCACTTT | CASRITAAVNSPLHF
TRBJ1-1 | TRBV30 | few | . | TGTGCCTGGGGGGGGGGGGGCACTGAAGCTTTCTTT | CAWGGGGTEAFF
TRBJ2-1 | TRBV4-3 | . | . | TGCGCCAGCAGCCAAGACTTAACTAGTTTTGATGAGCAGTTCTTC | CASSQDLTSFDEQFF
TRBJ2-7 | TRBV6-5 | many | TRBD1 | TGTGCCAGCAGTTCGGGACAGGACTACGAGCAGTACTTC | CASSSGQDYEQYF
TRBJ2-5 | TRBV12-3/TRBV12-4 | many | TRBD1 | TGTGCCAGCAGTCCTAGTGAGGGACAGGGGAAGGCAGAGACCCAGTACTTC | CASSPSEGQGKAETQYF
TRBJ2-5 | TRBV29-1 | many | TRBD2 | TGCAGCGTCCCCTTTCGAGGACTAGTAGGAACCCAGTACTTC | CSVPFRGLVGTQYF
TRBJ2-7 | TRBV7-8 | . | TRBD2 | TGTGCCAGCAGCTTAGGAGGGAGGGGCTACGAGCAGTACTTC | CASSLGGRGYEQYF
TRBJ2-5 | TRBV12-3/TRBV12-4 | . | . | TGTGCCAGCAGTTTATTCATGCGGGGAGAGACCCAGTACTTC | CASSLFMRGETQYF
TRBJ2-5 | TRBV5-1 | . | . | TGCGCCAGCAGCGACCGACTAGACGCCCCAGGGACCCAGTACTTC | CASSDRLDAPGTQYF
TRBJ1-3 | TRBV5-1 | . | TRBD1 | TGCGCCAGCAGCAGAGGACAGGAGGCGAGAAAAAACTCTGGAAACACCATATATTTT | CASSRGQEARKNSGNTIYF
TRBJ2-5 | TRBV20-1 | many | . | TGCAGTGCTAGAGATGGGCGAGCGGAGGAGACCCAGTACTTC | CSARDGRAEETQYF
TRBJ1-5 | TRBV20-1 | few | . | TGCAGTGCTAGCTTCGCCGTTTCTCAGCCCCAGCATTTT | CSASFAVSQPQHF
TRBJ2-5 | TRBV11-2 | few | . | TGTGCCAGCAGCTTAATCGGGACAAAAGAGACCCAGTACTTC | CASSLIGTKETQYF
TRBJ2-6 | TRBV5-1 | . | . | TGCGCCAGCAGCTTTTTTCGGGGCGCGGGGGCCAACGTCCTGACTTTC | CASSFFRGAGANVLTF
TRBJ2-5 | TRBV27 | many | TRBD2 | TGTGCCAGCCGGCTTCTACCGGCGGGGGTGGAGACCCAGTACTTC | CASRLLPAGVETQYF